Described below is a single TCR beta chain sequence and its context. Enrollees, about 18 to 100 years old, lived in around 23 US areas. The data belong to a study of blood T cell repertoires in COVID-19. Overall study context: Researchers got acute and convalescent COVID-19 samples from the United States, Italy and Spain.

The CDR3 totals 14 residues. Germline V gene sequence: CDR1 LNHDA, CDR2 SQIVND (reference sequence). V shed 5 bases, J shed 4 bases, and the junction held 3 bases outside the gene matches. Sequencing used immunoSEQ multiplex PCR; TCRdb keeps in-frame clones, though not all of them. The repertoire consists of approximately 190,000 clones, with 70% to 90% occurring once and the leading ten covering roughly 24%. This TCR was recovered from a woman in her forties in a cohort exposed to, infected with or recovered from COVID-19 (not recorded which). What was sequenced was PBMCs or T cells enriched from blood (not recorded which). The chain employs TRBV19 and TRBJ2-3; 10 nucleotides line up with TRBD2. The DNA of the CDR3 is TGTGCCAGTAGTCTAGCGGGAGTCGCAGATACGCAGTATTTT. Its translation is CASSLAGVADTQYF.